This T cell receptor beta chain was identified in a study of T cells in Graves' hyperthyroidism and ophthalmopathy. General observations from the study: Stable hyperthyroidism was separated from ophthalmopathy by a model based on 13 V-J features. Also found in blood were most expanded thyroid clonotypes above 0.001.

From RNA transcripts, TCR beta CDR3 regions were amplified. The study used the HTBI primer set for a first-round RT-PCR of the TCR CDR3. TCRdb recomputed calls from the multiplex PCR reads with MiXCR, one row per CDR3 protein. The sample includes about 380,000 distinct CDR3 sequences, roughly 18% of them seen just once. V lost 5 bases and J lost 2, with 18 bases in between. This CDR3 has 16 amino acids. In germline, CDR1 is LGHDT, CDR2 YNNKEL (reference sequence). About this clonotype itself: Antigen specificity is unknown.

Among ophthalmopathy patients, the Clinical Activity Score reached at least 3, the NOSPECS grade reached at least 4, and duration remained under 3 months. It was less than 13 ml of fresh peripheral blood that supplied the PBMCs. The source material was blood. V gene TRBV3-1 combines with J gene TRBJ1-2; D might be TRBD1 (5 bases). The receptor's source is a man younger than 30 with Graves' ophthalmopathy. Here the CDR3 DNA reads TGTGCCAGCAGCGTAGCAGTTGGGGCGGGAAACTATGGCTACACCTTC. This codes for CASSVAVGAGNYGYTF.